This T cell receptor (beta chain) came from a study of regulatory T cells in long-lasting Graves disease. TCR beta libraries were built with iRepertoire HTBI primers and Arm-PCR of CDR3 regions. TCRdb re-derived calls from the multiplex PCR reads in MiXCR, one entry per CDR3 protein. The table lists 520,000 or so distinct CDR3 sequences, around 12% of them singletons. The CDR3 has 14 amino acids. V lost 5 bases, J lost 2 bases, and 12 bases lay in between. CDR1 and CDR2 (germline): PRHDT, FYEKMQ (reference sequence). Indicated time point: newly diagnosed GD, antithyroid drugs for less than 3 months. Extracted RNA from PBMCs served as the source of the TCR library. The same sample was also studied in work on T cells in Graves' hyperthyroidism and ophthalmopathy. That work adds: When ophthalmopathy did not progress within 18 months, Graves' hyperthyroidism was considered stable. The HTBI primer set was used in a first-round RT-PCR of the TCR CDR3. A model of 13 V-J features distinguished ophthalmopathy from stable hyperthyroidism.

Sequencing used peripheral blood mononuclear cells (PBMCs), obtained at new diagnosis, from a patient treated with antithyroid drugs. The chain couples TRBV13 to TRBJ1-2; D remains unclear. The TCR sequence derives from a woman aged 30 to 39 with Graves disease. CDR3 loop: CASSPFTENYGYTF. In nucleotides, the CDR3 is TGTGCCAGCAGCCCCTTTACAGAGAACTATGGCTACACCTTC.